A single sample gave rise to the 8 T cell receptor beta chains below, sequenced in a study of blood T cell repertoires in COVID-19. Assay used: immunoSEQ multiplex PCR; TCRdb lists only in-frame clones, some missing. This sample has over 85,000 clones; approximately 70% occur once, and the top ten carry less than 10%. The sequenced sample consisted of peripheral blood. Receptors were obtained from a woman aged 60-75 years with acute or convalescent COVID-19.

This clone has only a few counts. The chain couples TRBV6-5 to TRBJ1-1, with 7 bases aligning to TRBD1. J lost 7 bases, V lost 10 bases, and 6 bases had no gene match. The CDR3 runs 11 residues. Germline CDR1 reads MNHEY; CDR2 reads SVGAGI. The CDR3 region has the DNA TGTGCCACACCGGGACAGAGTGAAGCTTTCTTT. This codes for CATPGQSEAFF.

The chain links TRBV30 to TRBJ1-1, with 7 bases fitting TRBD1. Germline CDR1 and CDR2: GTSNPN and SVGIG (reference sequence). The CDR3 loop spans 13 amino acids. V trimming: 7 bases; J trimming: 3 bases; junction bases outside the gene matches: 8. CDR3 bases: TGTGCCTCGAACAGGGGCTGGGACACTGAAGCTTTCTTT. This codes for CASNRGWDTEAFF.

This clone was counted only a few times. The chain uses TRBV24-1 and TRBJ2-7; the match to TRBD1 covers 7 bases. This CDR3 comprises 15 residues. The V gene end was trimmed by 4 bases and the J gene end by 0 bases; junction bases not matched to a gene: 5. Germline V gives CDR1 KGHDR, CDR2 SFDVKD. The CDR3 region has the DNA TGTGCCACCAGTGAGTCGGGACAGAGCTCCTACGAGCAGTACTTC. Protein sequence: CATSESGQSSYEQYF.

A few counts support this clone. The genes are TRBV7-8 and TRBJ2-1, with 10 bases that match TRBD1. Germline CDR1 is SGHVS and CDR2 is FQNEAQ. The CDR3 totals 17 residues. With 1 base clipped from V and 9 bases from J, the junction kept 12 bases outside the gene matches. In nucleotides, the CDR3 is TGTGCCAGCAGCTTAGGCACCGGGACAGGGGTAACTGGTGAGCAGTTCTTC. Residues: CASSLGTGTGVTGEQFF.

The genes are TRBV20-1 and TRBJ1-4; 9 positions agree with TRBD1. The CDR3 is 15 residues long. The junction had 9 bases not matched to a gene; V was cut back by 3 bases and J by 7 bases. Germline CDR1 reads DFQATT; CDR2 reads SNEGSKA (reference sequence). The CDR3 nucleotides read TGCAGTGCTAGTATCATGGACAGGGGAGGTGAAAAACTGTTTTTT. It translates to CSASIMDRGGEKLFF.

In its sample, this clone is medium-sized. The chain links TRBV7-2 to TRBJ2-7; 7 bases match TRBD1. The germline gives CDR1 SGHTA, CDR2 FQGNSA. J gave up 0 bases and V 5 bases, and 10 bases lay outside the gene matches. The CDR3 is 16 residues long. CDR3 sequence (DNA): TGTGCCAGCAGCCCGTGGACAGGCCCGAGCTCCTACGAGCAGTACTTC. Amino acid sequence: CASSPWTGPSSYEQYF.

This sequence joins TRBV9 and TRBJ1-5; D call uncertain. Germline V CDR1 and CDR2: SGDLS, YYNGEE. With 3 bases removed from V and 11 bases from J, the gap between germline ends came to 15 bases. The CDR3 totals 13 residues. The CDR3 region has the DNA TGTGCCAGCAGCGCCGACCAAACCGGGGCCCAGCATTTT. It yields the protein CASSADQTGAQHF.

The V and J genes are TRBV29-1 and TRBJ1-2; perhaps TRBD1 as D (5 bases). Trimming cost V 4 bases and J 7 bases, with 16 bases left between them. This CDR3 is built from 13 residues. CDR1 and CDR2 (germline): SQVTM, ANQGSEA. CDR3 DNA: TGCAGCGTTGGGACTACAGGTGCCCCTGGCTACACCTTC. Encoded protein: CSVGTTGAPGYTF.